This is a list of T cell receptor beta chains from one sample in a study of T-cell memory formation after mild COVID-19. In TCRdb, the 5' RACE reads were re-called with MiXCR into one record per CDR3 protein. The sample carries about 320,000 distinct CDR3 sequences, over 11% recorded once. The sample was PBMCs or a T cell subset sorted from them (not recorded which). These receptors were collected from a man younger than 35 who had mild COVID-19 (a few samples of this study predate the infection). Cell type and time point are not known. Each CDR3 is given with its conserved first and last residue.

TRBV4-3	CASSQDLGGGGEKLFF
TRBV18	CASSPRNIVGGTEAFF
TRBV7-9	CAGGDSTYNEQFF
TRBV11-2	CASRNLAGAPRGVGELFF
TRBV12-3/TRBV12-4	CASSSDRGRKINTQYF
TRBV20-1	CSARPGQLPDTQYF
TRBV3-1	CASSRTSGGLTDTQYF
TRBV6-2/TRBV6-3	CASSQTGNEQFF
TRBV23-1	CAGGQGVQPQHF
TRBV7-9	CASSRALGDYGYTF
TRBV9	CASSVDDTEAFF
TRBV2	CASSEVRGPYEQYF
TRBV28	CASSLRAGRGVVANTGELFF
TRBV5-6	CASSGPGRPGKYNEQFF
TRBV7-9	CASSLVGTLIPEAFF
TRBV4-3	CASSQDRDQPQHF